This entry features one T cell receptor (beta chain) sequence. Its antigen is still unknown. Viral peptide pool expansion of antigen-specific CD4+ T cells preceded sequencing in the ViraFEST assay. After more than 8 days in culture, the CD4+ T cells were isolated. Participants were given two doses of BNT162b2 or mRNA-1273 vaccine. Cultures used roughly 2.2 million PBMC per well, about 10 IU/ml IL-2 and approximately 10 ug/ml peptides. Assay used: immunoSEQ multiplex PCR; TCRdb lists only in-frame clones, some missing. The sample lists almost 70,000 clones; 70% to 75% were seen once. The germline V gene encodes CDR1 MNHEY and CDR2 SVGAGI. Trimming stripped 8 bases from V and 2 bases from J, with 16 bases between. The CDR3 is 15 residues long. The data are from a study of vaccination effects on CD4 cells after COVID-19. Study-level results: Marked contraction was observed in infection-induced and vaccine-induced clones late after vaccination.

The chain carries TRBV6-5 and TRBJ1-3; D remains unclear. The sample here was CD4+ T cells from PBMCs cultured with HCoV-229E spike peptides, taken after COVID-19 vaccination. This TCR was recovered from a human donor who received a COVID-19 vaccine. The CDR3 DNA sequence: TGTGCCAGCGCCATAGGAGGGAAAACTGGAAACACCATATATTTT. Translation: CASAIGGKTGNTIYF.